These 13 T cell receptor beta chains share one sample of origin, sequenced in a study of T cell clonotyping in hematopoietic cell transplantation. Assay: immunoSEQ multiplex PCR; the TCRdb copy retains only in-frame clones and omits some. The sample has 6,500 to 9,500 clones; 95% to 96% are singletons. Sequencing was performed on PBMCs, taken 30 days after allogeneic stem cell transplant. These receptors all stem from a male patient between 35 and 55 years old who had an allogeneic stem cell transplant from a related donor, so the T cells may come from the graft donor. Some clones in this sample may be carry-over from other donors' samples.

This clone was observed once. V and J are TRBV4-3 and TRBJ2-3; D is possibly TRBD2 (6 bases). Germline V gene data show CDR1 as LGHNA and CDR2 as YSLEER. The CDR3 is 17 residues long. Trimming pared 1 base from V and 2 bases from J, leaving 16 bases between. The CDR3 DNA reads as TGCGCCAGCAGCCAAGGGGCGGGTAGCGGAACCACAGATACGCAGTATTTT. Translation: CASSQGAGSGTTDTQYF.

This chain uses TRBV6-5 with TRBJ2-1; no definite D call. With 7 bases removed from V and 0 bases from J, the gap between germline ends came to 13 bases. In germline, CDR1 is MNHEY, CDR2 SVGAGI. The CDR3 contains 15 residues. CDR3 coding DNA: TGTGCCAGCAAAACGGCGTTCAGCTCCTACAATGAGCAGTTCTTC. Translation gives CASKTAFSSYNEQFF.

The rearrangement joins TRBV6-1 to TRBJ2-5, with D unresolved. The CDR3 is 14 residues long. Trimming took 2 bases from V and 7 from J, leaving 14 bases between them. Per germline, CDR1 MNHNS and CDR2 SASEGT. CDR3 DNA sequence: TGTGCCAGCAGTGAACCCCGGAGTTATGGGACCCAGTACTTC. Translation: CASSEPRSYGTQYF.

The chain carries TRBV30 and TRBJ1-2; weak D call: TRBD1 (6 bases). Germline V gene data show CDR1 as GTSNPN and CDR2 as SVGIG (reference sequence). Trimming shortened V by 2 bases and J by 1 base, and 11 bases separated the two germline ends. CDR3 size: 14 residues. The CDR3 nucleotides read TGTGCCTGGAGTCGACAGGCGGGTAACTATGGCTACACCTTC. It is translated as CAWSRQAGNYGYTF. Combining the CDR3 with reference TRBV30 and TRBJ1-2 gives the whole variable domain SQTIHQWPATLVQPVGSPLSLECTVEGTSNPNLYWYRQAAGRGLQLLFYSVGIGQISSEVPQNLSASRPQDRQFILSSKKLLLSDSGFYLCAWSRQAGNYGYTFGSGTRLTVV.

J is TRBJ2-3 and V is TRBV10-3; 9 bases are shared with TRBD1. With 6 bases clipped from V and 3 bases from J, the junction kept 4 bases outside the gene matches. The CDR3 spans 14 residues. The germline V gene encodes CDR1 ENHRY and CDR2 SYGVKD. The chain's CDR3 is CAIRPGQGTDTQYF. The CDR3 coding sequence is TGTGCCATCAGACCGGGACAGGGAACAGATACGCAGTATTTT.

J is TRBJ1-2 and V is TRBV7-9; no reliable D call. CDR1 is SEHNR and CDR2 is FQNEAQ in the germline V gene (reference sequence). V dropped 5 bases and J dropped 8 bases, with 12 bases sitting between them. This CDR3 has 12 amino acids. Here the CDR3 DNA reads TGTGCCAGCAGCCCGAGTGGCGTAGGCTACACCTTC. This codes for CASSPSGVGYTF.

The chain has TRBV9 and TRBJ1-3; no firm D call. Trimming removed 0 bases from V and 2 bases from J, with 12 bases in between. Germline V gene lookup returns CDR1 SGDLS and CDR2 YYNGEE. The CDR3 length is 16 residues. CDR3 DNA sequence: TGTGCCAGCAGCGTAGCTACGAGCGTCGCTGGAAACACCATATATTTT. Protein: CASSVATSVAGNTIYF.

This clone was observed a single time. V and J are TRBV2 and TRBJ1-5; D is undetermined. This CDR3 is built from 12 residues. Between the trimmed V and J ends, which lost 7 bases and 3 bases, there was a span of 7 bases. The germline CDR1 and CDR2 sequences are SNHLY and FYNNEI. CDR3 coding DNA: TGTGCCAGCAACGCCCCCAATCAGCCCCAGCATTTT. This translates into CASNAPNQPQHF.

The rearrangement uses TRBV29-1 and TRBJ1-5; 7 nucleotides align to TRBD1. CDR3 size: 15 residues. The J segment lost 7 bases and the V segment lost 4 bases, leaving 13 bases of the junction unmatched. From germline, CDR1 is SQVTM and CDR2 ANQGSEA. The CDR3 coding sequence is TGCAGCGTTGTAATGGGAGGGACAGTAGCCCAGCCCCAGCATTTT. It is translated as CSVVMGGTVAQPQHF.

The gene calls are TRBV9 and TRBJ2-3, with D perhaps TRBD1 or TRBD2 (5 bases each). Deletions cut 0 bases from V and 1 base from J, with 9 bases between. Per the germline V gene, CDR1 is SGDLS and CDR2 is YYNGEE. The length of the CDR3 is 15 residues. CDR3 amino acids: CASSVDRGGTDTQYF. Here the CDR3 DNA reads TGTGCCAGCAGCGTAGATCGGGGCGGCACAGATACGCAGTATTTT.

The CDR3 DNA is TGTGCCAGCAGCGTGACTAGCGGGGGGGCCGTCGAGACCCAGTACTTC. Translation gives CASSVTSGGAVETQYF. This chain joins TRBV9 and TRBJ2-5; 14 bases are a match to TRBD2. Germline assignment: CDR1 SGDLS and CDR2 YYNGEE. The CDR3 totals 16 residues. V gave up 2 bases and J gave up 5 bases; unmatched junction bases: 5.

The table lists this clone with a count of one. The CDR3 DNA sequence: TGTGCCAGCAGGAGTTCCGGGGAGCTGTTTTTT. This translates into CASRSSGELFF. The genes are TRBV2 and TRBJ2-2; D gene ambiguous. The V gene's germline CDR1 is SNHLY and CDR2 FYNNEI. V lost 6 bases and J lost 6, with 5 bases in between. The CDR3 length is 11 residues.

The chain uses TRBV28 and TRBJ2-7; no reliable D call. V was pared by 6 bases and J by 0 bases, with 12 bases between. The CDR3 has 14 residues. CDR1 MDHEN and CDR2 SYDVKM come from the germline V gene. This CDR3 is CASSVGPSSYEQYF. Here the CDR3 DNA reads TGTGCCAGCAGCGTTGGGCCAAGCTCCTACGAGCAGTACTTC.